Each of the 10 T cell receptor beta chains below was sequenced from the same sample in a study of radiation and T cells in renal cell carcinoma. Stated treatment: treatment-naive control, cytoreductive nephrectomy. Profiled with immunoSEQ multiplex PCR; TCRdb holds only in-frame clones, not every one. The data hold some 16,000 clones, with 55% to 60% observed a single time. The source material was tumor tissue, sampled from a patient whose treatment was nephrectomy without radiotherapy. These receptors were taken from a man in his forties or fifties with renal cell carcinoma.

This clone was counted a few times. The chain recombines TRBV13 with TRBJ2-2, with 12 bases aligning to TRBD1. J gave up 6 bases and V 5 bases, and 7 bases lay outside the gene matches. The V gene's germline CDR1 is PRHDT and CDR2 FYEKMQ (reference sequence). The CDR3 sequence is 16 residues long. Here the CDR3 DNA reads TGTGCCAGCAGCCCCGGGGACAGGGGGCCCGCCGGGGAGCTGTTTTTT. Its protein is CASSPGDRGPAGELFF.

The chain carries TRBV5-4 and TRBJ1-2, with D maybe TRBD1 (5 bases). The germline V gene has CDR1 SGHNT and CDR2 YYREEE (reference sequence). The CDR3 contains 15 residues. V gave up 4 bases and J gave up 0 bases, with 13 bases separating them. CDR3 protein: CASSVGANSNYGYTF. In nucleotides, the CDR3 is TGTGCCAGCAGCGTTGGGGCCAACTCTAACTATGGCTACACCTTC.

The chain carries TRBV4-3 and TRBJ2-1; 15 bases align to TRBD2. The V segment lost 3 bases and the J segment 8 bases; nucleotides outside the gene matches: 5. CDR3 length equals 16 residues. CDR1 LGHNA and CDR2 YSLEER come from the germline V gene. CDR3 loop: CASSHRTSGGADEQFF. The CDR3 DNA reads TGCGCCAGCAGCCATAGGACTAGCGGGGGGGCGGATGAGCAGTTCTTC.

The chain combines TRBV30 with TRBJ2-3; 8 bases are shared with TRBD2. With 6 bases clipped from V and 8 bases from J, the junction kept 10 bases outside the gene matches. The CDR3 has 13 amino acids. Germline CDR1 reads GTSNPN; CDR2 reads SVGIG (reference sequence). In DNA form, the CDR3 reads TGTGCCTGCAATCTAGCGGGTGAAGGTACGCAGTATTTT. Amino acids: CACNLAGEGTQYF.

This clone came up once. The chain recombines TRBV11-1 with TRBJ2-1; D is unclear. In germline, CDR1 is SGHAT, CDR2 FQDESV (reference sequence). V gave up 0 bases and J gave up 5 bases, with 11 bases separating them. The CDR3 is 15 amino acids. CDR3 sequence reads: CASSLARLPDNEQFF. The CDR3 DNA reads as TGTGCCAGCAGCTTAGCGAGACTCCCCGACAATGAGCAGTTCTTC.

The chain uses TRBV7-2 and TRBJ1-3; no reliable D call. Trimming removed 1 base from V and 4 bases from J, with 5 bases in between. Germline-derived CDR1 and CDR2 are SGHTA and FQGNSA. The CDR3 length is 13 residues. In DNA, the CDR3 is TGTGCCAGCAGCTTAGGTCTGGGAAACACCATATATTTT. This gives the protein CASSLGLGNTIYF.

Judged by abundance, this clone is medium-sized (0.01 to 0.1%). The V and J genes are TRBV4-2 and TRBJ1-2; weak D call: TRBD1 (5 bases). The germline V gene has CDR1 LGHNA and CDR2 YNFKEQ. Trimming pared 2 bases from V and 6 bases from J, leaving 13 bases between. The CDR3 is 14 residues long. The CDR3 region is CASSQTGLGDGYTF. The DNA of the CDR3 is TGTGCCAGCAGCCAAACAGGACTTGGGGATGGCTACACCTTC.

V usage is TRBV9 and J usage is TRBJ2-3; 7 nucleotides line up with TRBD1. V was pared by 4 bases and J by 0 bases, with 2 bases of the junction left unmatched. Germline V gene sequence: CDR1 SGDLS, CDR2 YYNGEE. The CDR3 sequence is 14 residues long. CDR3 residues: CASSTDRSTDTQYF. In DNA form, the CDR3 reads TGTGCCAGCAGCACGGACAGGAGCACAGATACGCAGTATTTT.

The rearrangement links TRBV29-1 to TRBJ2-1, with D possibly being TRBD1 (5 bases). The length of the CDR3 is 15 residues. Trimming removed 1 base at V and 4 bases at J, with 14 bases between. The germline V gene has CDR1 SQVTM and CDR2 ANQGSEA. The CDR3, as DNA: TGCAGCGTTGAAGGAGGCAGGGCGTCATACAATGAGCAGTTCTTC. It codes for CSVEGGRASYNEQFF.

The chain employs TRBV5-6 and TRBJ2-3; D might be TRBD1 (6 bases). Germline V CDR1 and CDR2: SGHDT, YYEEEE. Trimming stripped 4 bases from V and 1 base from J, with 16 bases between. The CDR3 spans 16 residues. The DNA of the CDR3 is TGTGCCAGCAGCGCCCTCAGGGGTCTTGGCACAGATACGCAGTATTTT. Its translation is CASSALRGLGTDTQYF.